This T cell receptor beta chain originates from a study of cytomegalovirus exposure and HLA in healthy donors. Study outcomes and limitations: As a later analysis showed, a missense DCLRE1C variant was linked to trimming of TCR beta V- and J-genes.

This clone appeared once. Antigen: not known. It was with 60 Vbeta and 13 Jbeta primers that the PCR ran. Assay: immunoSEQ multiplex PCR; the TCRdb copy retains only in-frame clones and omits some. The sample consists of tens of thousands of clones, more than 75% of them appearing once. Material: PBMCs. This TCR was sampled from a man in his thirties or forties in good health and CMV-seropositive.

In DNA, the CDR3 is TGTGCCAGCAGCGATACAGGGGGCGTCCAGTACTTC. This translates into CASSDTGGVQYF. This chain connects TRBV11-2 to TRBJ2-4; 9 positions match TRBD1. Germline V lookup: CDR1 SGHAT, CDR2 FQNNGV. The CDR3 is 12 residues long. The V gene end was trimmed by 5 bases and the J gene end by 13 bases; junction bases not matched to a gene: 6.